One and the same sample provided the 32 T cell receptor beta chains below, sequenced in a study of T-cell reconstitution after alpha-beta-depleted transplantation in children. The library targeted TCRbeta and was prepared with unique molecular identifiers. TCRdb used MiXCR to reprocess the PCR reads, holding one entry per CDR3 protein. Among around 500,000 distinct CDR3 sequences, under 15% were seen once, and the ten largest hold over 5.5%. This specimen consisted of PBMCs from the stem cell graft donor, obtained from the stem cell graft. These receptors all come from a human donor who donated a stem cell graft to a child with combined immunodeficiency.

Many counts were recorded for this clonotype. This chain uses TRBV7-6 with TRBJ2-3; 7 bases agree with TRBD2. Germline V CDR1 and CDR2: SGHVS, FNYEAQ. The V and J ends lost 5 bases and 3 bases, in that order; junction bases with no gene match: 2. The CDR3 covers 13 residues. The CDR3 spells CASSDGGTDTQYF. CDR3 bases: TGTGCCAGCAGCGACGGGGGGACAGATACGCAGTATTTT. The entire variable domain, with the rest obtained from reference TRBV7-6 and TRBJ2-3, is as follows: GAGVSQSPRYKVTKRGQDVALRCDPISGHVSLYWYRQALGQGPEFLTYFNYEAQQDKSGLPNDRFSAERPEGSISTLTIQRTEQRDSAMYRCASSDGGTDTQYFGPGTRLTVL.

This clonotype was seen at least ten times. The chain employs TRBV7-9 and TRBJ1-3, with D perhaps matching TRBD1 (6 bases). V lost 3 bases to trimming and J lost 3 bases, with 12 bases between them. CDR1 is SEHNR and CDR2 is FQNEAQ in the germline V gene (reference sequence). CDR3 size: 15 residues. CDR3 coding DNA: TGTGCCAGCAGCTTTTGGGGGGCAGATGGAAACACCATATATTTT. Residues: CASSFWGADGNTIYF.

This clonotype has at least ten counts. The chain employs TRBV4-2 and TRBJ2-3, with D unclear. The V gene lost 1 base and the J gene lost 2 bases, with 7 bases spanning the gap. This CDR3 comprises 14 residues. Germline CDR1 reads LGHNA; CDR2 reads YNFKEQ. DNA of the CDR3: TGTGCCAGCAGCCAAGTCACAGTCACAGATACGCAGTATTTT. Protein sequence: CASSQVTVTDTQYF.

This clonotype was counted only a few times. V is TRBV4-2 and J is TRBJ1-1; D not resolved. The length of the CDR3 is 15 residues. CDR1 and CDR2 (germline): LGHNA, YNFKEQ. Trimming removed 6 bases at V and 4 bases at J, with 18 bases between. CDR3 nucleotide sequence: TGTGCCAGCAGTTCCGAGTGGGGAACTCGCACTGAAGCTTTCTTT. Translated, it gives CASSSEWGTRTEAFF.

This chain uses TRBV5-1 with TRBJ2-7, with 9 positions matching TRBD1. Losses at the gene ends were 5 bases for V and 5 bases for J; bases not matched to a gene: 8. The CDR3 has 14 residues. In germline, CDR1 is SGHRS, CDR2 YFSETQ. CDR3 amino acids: CASSPWDREHEQYF. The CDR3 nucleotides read TGCGCCAGCAGTCCCTGGGACAGGGAGCACGAGCAGTACTTC.

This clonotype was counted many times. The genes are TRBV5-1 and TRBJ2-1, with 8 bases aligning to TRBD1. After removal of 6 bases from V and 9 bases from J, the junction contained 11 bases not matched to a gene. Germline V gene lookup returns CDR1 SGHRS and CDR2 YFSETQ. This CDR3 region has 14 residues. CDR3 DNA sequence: TGCGCCAGCAACATCGACAGGGGAGGAGGTGAGCAGTTCTTC. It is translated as CASNIDRGGGEQFF.

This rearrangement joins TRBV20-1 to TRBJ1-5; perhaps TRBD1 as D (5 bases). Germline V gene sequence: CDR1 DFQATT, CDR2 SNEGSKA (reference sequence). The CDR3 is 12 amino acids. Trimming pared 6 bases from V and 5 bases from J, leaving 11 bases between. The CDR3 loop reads CSARRGDQPQHF. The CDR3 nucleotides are TGCAGTGCCCGACGGGGGGATCAGCCCCAGCATTTT.

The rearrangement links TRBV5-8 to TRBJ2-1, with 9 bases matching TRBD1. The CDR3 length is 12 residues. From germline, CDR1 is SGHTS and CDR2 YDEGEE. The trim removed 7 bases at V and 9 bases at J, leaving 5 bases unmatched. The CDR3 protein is CASWTGVGEQFF. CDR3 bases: TGTGCCAGCTGGACAGGGGTTGGTGAGCAGTTCTTC.

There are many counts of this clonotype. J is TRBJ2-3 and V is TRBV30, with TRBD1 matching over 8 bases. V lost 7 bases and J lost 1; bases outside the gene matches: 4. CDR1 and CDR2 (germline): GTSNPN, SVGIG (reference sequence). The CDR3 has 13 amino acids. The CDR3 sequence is CAYSTGGTDTQYF. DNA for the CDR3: TGTGCCTATTCGACAGGGGGCACAGATACGCAGTATTTT.

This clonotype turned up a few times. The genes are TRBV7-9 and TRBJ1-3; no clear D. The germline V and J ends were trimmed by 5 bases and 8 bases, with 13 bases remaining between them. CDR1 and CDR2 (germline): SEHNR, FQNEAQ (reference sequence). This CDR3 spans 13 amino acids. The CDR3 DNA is TGTGCCAGCAGCCCCAGGCGGCGGGACACCATATATTTT. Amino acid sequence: CASSPRRRDTIYF.

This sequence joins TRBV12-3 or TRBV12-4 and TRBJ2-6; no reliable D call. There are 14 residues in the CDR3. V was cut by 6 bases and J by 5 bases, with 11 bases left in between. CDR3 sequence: CASSDTRRANVLTF. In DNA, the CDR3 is TGTGCCAGCAGCGATACCCGGAGGGCCAACGTCCTGACTTTC.

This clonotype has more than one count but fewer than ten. DNA of the CDR3: TGTGCCATCAGTTCTACTAGCGGGAGGGGCACCGGGGAGCTGTTTTTT. Translated: CAISSTSGRGTGELFF. J is TRBJ2-2 and V is TRBV10-3; 13 nucleotides line up with TRBD2. J gave up 4 bases and V 5 bases, and 4 bases lay outside the gene matches. This CDR3 has 16 amino acids. Germline CDR1 ENHRY, CDR2 SYGVKD.

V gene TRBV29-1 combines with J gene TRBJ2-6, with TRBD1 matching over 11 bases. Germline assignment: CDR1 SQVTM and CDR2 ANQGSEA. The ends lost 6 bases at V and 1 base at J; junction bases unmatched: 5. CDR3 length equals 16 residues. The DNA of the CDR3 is TGCAGCGTGGGGACAGGGGGTCGGTCTGGGGCCAACGTCCTGACTTTC. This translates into CSVGTGGRSGANVLTF. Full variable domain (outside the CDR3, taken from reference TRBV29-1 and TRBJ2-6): SAVISQKPSRDICQRGTSLTIQCQVDSQVTMMFWYRQQPGQSLTLIATANQGSEATYESGFVIDKFPISRPNLTFSTLTVSNMSPEDSSIYLCSVGTGGRSGANVLTFGAGSRLTVL.

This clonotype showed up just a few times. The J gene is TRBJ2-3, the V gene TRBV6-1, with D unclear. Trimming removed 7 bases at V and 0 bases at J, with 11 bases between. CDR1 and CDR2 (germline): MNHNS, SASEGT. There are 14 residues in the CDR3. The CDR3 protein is CASKSSASTDTQYF. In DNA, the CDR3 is TGTGCCAGCAAGAGCTCCGCTAGCACAGATACGCAGTATTTT.

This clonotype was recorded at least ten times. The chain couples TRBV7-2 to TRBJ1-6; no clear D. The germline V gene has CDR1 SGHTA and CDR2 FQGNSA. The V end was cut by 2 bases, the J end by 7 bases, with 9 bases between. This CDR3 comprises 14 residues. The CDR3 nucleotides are TGTGCCAGCAGCTTAAACGGATTAAATTCACCCCTCCACTTT. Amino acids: CASSLNGLNSPLHF.

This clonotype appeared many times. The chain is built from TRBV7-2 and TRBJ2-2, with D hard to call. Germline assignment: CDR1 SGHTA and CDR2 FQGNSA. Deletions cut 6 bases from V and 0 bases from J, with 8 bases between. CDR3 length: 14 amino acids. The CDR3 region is CASSPLPNTGELFF. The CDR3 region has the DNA TGTGCCAGCAGTCCTCTACCGAACACCGGGGAGCTGTTTTTT.

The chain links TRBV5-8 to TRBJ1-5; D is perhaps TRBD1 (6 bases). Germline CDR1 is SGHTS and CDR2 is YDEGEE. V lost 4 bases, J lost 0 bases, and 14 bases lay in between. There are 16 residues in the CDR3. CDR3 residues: CASSNGGPNSNQPQHF. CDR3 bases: TGTGCCAGCAGCAACGGGGGGCCCAATAGCAATCAGCCCCAGCATTTT.

The CDR3 reads CATSRDRGAGNTIYF. CDR3 sequence (DNA): TGTGCCACCAGCAGAGATAGAGGGGCTGGAAACACCATATATTTT. The chain couples TRBV15 to TRBJ1-3, with D maybe TRBD1 (5 bases). V was clipped by 0 bases and J by 2 bases, with 8 bases between them. CDR1 and CDR2 (germline): LNHNV, YYDKDF (reference sequence). The CDR3 length is 15 residues.

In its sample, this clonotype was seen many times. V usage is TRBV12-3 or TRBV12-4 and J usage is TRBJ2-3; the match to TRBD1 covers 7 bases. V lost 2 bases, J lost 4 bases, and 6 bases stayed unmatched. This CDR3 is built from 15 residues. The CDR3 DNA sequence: TGTGCCAGCAGTTTACGTCAGGGGGTACCAGATACGCAGTATTTT. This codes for CASSLRQGVPDTQYF.

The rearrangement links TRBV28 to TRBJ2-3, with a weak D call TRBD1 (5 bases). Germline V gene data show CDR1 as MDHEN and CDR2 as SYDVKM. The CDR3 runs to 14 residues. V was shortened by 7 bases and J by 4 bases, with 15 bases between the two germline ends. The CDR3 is CASTPTEVPDTQYF. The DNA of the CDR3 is TGTGCCAGCACGCCGACAGAAGTACCAGATACGCAGTATTTT. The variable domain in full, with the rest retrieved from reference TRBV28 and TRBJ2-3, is DVKVTQSSRYLVKRTGEKVFLECVQDMDHENMFWYRQDPGLGLRLIYFSYDVKMKEKGDIPEGYSVSREKKERFSLILESASTNQTSMYLCASTPTEVPDTQYFGPGTRLTVL.

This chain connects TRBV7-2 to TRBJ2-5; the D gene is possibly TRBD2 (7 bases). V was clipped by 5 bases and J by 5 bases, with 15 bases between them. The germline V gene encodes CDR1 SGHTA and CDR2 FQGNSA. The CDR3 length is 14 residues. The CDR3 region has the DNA TGTGCCAGCAGCGGGGGGGCCCTGAGGGAGACCCAGTACTTC. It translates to CASSGGALRETQYF.

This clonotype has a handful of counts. The CDR3 sequence: CASSPNPGLAYNEQFF. CDR3 nucleotide sequence: TGTGCCAGCAGCCCCAACCCGGGACTAGCCTACAATGAGCAGTTCTTC. The rearrangement uses TRBV5-6 and TRBJ2-1; 8 bases are shared with TRBD2. Germline loops: CDR1 SGHDT, CDR2 YYEEEE. J lost 2 bases, V lost 4 bases, and 8 bases had no gene match. This CDR3 contains 16 residues.

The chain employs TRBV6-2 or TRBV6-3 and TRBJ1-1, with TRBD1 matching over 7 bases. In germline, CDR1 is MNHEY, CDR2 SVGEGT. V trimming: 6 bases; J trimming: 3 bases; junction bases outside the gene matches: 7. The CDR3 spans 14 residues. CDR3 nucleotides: TGTGCCAGCAGCAACTACAGGGGTGACACTGAAGCTTTCTTT. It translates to CASSNYRGDTEAFF.

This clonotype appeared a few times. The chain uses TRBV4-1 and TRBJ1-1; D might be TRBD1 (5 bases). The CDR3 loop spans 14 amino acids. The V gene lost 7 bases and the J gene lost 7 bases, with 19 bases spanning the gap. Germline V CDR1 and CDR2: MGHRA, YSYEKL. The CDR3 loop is CASTSLGAGYEAFF. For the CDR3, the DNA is TGCGCCAGCACCTCTTTAGGGGCAGGGTATGAAGCTTTCTTT.

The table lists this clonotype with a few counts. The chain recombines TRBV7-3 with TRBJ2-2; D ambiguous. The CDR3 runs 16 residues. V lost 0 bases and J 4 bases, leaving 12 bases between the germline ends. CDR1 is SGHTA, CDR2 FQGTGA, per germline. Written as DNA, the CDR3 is TGTGCCAGCAGCTTAACGAGCCGGGTTGGCACCGGGGAGCTGTTTTTT. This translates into CASSLTSRVGTGELFF. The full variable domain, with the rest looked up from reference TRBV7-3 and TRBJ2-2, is GAGVSQTPSNKVTEKGKYVELRCDPISGHTALYWYRQSLGQGPEFLIYFQGTGAADDSGLPNDRFFAVRPEGSVSTLKIQRTERGDSAVYLCASSLTSRVGTGELFFGEGSRLTVL.

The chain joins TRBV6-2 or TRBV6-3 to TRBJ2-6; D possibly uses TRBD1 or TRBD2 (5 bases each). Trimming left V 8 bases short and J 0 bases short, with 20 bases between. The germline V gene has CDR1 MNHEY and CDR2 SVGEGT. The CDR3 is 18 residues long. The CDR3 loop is CASLGRGAFSSGANVLTF. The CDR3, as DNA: TGTGCCAGCCTAGGACGGGGCGCCTTTAGCTCTGGGGCCAACGTCCTGACTTTC.

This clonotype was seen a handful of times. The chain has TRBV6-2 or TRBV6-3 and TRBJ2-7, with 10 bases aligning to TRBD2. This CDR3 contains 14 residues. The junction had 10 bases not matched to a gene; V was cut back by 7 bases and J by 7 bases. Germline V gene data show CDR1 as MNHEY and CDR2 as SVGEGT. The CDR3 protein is CASIATSGAREQYF. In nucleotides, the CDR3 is TGTGCCAGCATTGCCACTAGCGGGGCGCGTGAGCAGTACTTC.

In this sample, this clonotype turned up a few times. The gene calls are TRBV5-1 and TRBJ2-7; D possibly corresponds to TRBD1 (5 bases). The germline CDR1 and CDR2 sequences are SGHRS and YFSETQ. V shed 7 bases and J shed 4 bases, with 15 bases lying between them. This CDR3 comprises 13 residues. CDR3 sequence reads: CASGGWGSYEQYF. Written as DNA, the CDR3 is TGCGCCAGCGGCGGCTGGGGCTCATACGAGCAGTACTTC.

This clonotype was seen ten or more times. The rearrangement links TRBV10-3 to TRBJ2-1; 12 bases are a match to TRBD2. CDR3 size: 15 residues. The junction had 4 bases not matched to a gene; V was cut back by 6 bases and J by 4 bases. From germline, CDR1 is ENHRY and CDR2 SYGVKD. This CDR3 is CAIRTSGGPYNEQFF. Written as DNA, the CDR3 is TGTGCCATCAGGACTAGCGGGGGACCTTACAATGAGCAGTTCTTC.

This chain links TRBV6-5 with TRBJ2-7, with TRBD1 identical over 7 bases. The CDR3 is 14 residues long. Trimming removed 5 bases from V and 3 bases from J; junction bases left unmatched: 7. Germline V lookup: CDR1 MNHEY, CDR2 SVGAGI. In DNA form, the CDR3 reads TGTGCCAGCAGTCGGGCCGGGACAGTCTACGAGCAGTACTTC. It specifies CASSRAGTVYEQYF.

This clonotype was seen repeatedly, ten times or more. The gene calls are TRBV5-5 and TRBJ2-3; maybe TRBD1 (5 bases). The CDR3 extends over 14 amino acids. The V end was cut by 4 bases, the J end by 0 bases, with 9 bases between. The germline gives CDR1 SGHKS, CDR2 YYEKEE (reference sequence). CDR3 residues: CASSQGWSTDTQYF. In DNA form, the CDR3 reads TGTGCCAGCAGCCAGGGATGGAGCACAGATACGCAGTATTTT.

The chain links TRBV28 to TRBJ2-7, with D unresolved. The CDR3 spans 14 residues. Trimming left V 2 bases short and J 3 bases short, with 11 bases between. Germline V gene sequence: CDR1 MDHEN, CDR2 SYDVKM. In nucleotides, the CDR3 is TGTGCCAGCAGTTTACGACGGAAAATCTACGAGCAGTACTTC. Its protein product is CASSLRRKIYEQYF. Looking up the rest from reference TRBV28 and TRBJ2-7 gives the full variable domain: DVKVTQSSRYLVKRTGEKVFLECVQDMDHENMFWYRQDPGLGLRLIYFSYDVKMKEKGDIPEGYSVSREKKERFSLILESASTNQTSMYLCASSLRRKIYEQYFGPGTRLTVT.